Listed below are T cell receptor beta chains from one sample, sequenced in a study of cytomegalovirus exposure and HLA in healthy donors. This table comes from immunoSEQ multiplex PCR, and its TCRdb copy is limited to in-frame clones, with some not included. The profile shows 100,000 to 150,000 clones, under 90% of them singletons. The sequenced sample consisted of PBMCs. The source is a woman aged 40 to 49 in good health and CMV-seronegative. Each CDR3 is given with its conserved first and last residue. The D gene is left open where the match is weak. Some rows mark clone size as missing; the rest say once, few, many or name a class of expanded clone.

size: -; J: TRBJ2-1; D: TRBD2; V: TRBV9; CDR3: CASSVGSSGYGDEQFF; DNA: TGTGCCAGCAGCGTAGGATCTAGCGGGTACGGGGATGAGCAGTTCTTC
size: -; J: TRBJ2-4; D: TRBD1; V: TRBV4-1; CDR3: CASSQDGAGGFENIQYF; DNA: TGCGCCAGCAGCCAAGACGGGGCAGGGGGCTTTGAAAACATTCAGTACTTC
size: -; J: TRBJ1-2; D: -; V: TRBV5-1; CDR3: CASSMGLANGYTF; DNA: TGCGCCAGCAGCATGGGACTAGCGAATGGCTACACCTTC
size: -; J: TRBJ1-2; D: -; V: TRBV18; CDR3: CASSPASGDYGYTF; DNA: TGTGCCAGCTCACCGGCTAGCGGGGACTATGGCTACACCTTC
size: -; J: TRBJ1-2; D: -; V: TRBV6-5; CDR3: CASSYARGYGYTF; DNA: TGTGCCAGCAGTTACGCCAGGGGCTATGGCTACACCTTC
size: -; J: TRBJ2-5; D: -; V: TRBV27; CDR3: CASSFRRGRETQYF; DNA: TGTGCCAGCAGTTTTCGGCGGGGTAGGGAGACCCAGTACTTC
size: -; J: TRBJ2-1; D: TRBD2; V: TRBV4-1; CDR3: CASSQFLAGLAGDSYNEQFF; DNA: TGCGCCAGCAGCCAGTTCTTAGCGGGACTAGCGGGCGATTCCTACAATGAGCAGTTCTTC
size: -; J: TRBJ1-6; D: -; V: TRBV5-1; CDR3: CASSLLGPWDNSPLHF; DNA: TGCGCCAGCAGCCTACTAGGACCTTGGGATAATTCACCCCTCCACTTT
size: -; J: TRBJ2-5; D: TRBD1; V: TRBV11-1; CDR3: CASSRDRGETQYF; DNA: TGTGCCAGCAGCCGGGACAGGGGCGAGACCCAGTACTTC
size: -; J: TRBJ1-2; D: -; V: TRBV7-9; CDR3: CASSFSRGEDGYTF; DNA: TGTGCCAGCAGCTTTAGTCGGGGGGAGGATGGCTACACCTTC
size: -; J: TRBJ1-2; D: -; V: TRBV2; CDR3: CASREDGGAFYTF; DNA: TGTGCCAGCAGGGAGGACGGGGGGGCCTTCTACACCTTC
size: -; J: TRBJ2-3; D: -; V: TRBV2; CDR3: CASRAPGFRSTDTQYF; DNA: TGTGCCAGCAGGGCCCCAGGGTTTAGGAGCACAGATACGCAGTATTTT
size: -; J: TRBJ2-1; D: -; V: TRBV6-6; CDR3: CASSYAGDEQFF; DNA: TGTGCCAGCAGTTACGCGGGTGATGAGCAGTTCTTC
size: -; J: TRBJ1-4; D: TRBD1; V: TRBV9; CDR3: CASSVAGGSEKLFF; DNA: TGTGCCAGCAGCGTGGCAGGGGGCTCGGAAAAACTGTTTTTT
size: -; J: TRBJ1-2; D: -; V: TRBV4-3; CDR3: CASSLSAGGSNYGYTF; DNA: TGCGCCAGCAGCCTCAGCGCGGGGGGCAGCAACTATGGCTACACCTTC
size: -; J: TRBJ1-1; D: -; V: TRBV2; CDR3: CASQVMNTEAFF; DNA: TGTGCCAGCCAGGTTATGAACACTGAAGCTTTCTTT
size: -; J: TRBJ2-2; D: TRBD1; V: TRBV29-1; CDR3: CSGKQGTDTGELFF; DNA: TGCAGCGGAAAACAGGGGACGGACACCGGGGAGCTGTTTTTT
size: once; J: TRBJ1-5; D: -; V: TRBV19; CDR3: CASRDWDGNQPQHF; DNA: TGTGCCAGCCGGGACTGGGACGGCAATCAGCCCCAGCATTTT
size: -; J: TRBJ2-7; D: -; V: TRBV27; CDR3: CAVWDIRRNYEQYF; DNA: TGTGCCGTCTGGGACATAAGAAGGAACTACGAGCAGTACTTC
size: -; J: TRBJ1-5; D: TRBD1; V: TRBV6-1; CDR3: CASRPGQGGAQPQHF; DNA: TGTGCCAGCAGACCGGGACAGGGAGGGGCCCAGCCCCAGCATTTT
size: -; J: TRBJ2-5; D: TRBD2; V: TRBV2; CDR3: CASPIYAGGRETQYF; DNA: TGTGCCAGCCCGATCTACGCGGGGGGGCGGGAGACCCAGTACTTC
size: -; J: TRBJ2-1; D: TRBD1; V: TRBV7-9; CDR3: CASSKTGTQPYNEQFF; DNA: TGTGCCAGCAGCAAGACAGGGACGCAGCCCTACAATGAGCAGTTCTTC
size: -; J: TRBJ1-2; D: -; V: TRBV7-9; CDR3: CASSPGPVQGLYGYTF; DNA: TGTGCCAGCAGCCCAGGGCCGGTACAGGGTCTTTATGGCTACACCTTC
size: few; J: TRBJ2-2; D: -; V: TRBV7-7; CDR3: CASSLARNTGELFF; DNA: TGTGCTAGCAGCTTAGCCAGAAACACCGGGGAGCTGTTTTTT
size: -; J: TRBJ2-1; D: -; V: TRBV4-3; CDR3: CASSQRTNYNEQFF; DNA: TGCGCCAGCAGCCAAAGGACTAACTACAATGAGCAGTTCTTC
size: -; J: TRBJ1-2; D: -; V: TRBV7-9; CDR3: CASTGRDSYGYTF; DNA: TGTGCCAGCACTGGACGGGACTCCTATGGCTACACCTTC
size: -; J: TRBJ1-1; D: -; V: TRBV4-1; CDR3: CASSPGTLSCEAFF; DNA: TGCGCCAGCAGCCCGGGGACACTCTCTTGTGAAGCTTTCTTT
size: -; J: TRBJ2-1; D: TRBD2; V: TRBV7-9; CDR3: CASSLQDLRGTYNEQFF; DNA: TGTGCCAGCAGCTTACAGGATTTGCGGGGGACCTACAATGAGCAGTTCTTC
size: -; J: TRBJ1-6; D: TRBD1; V: TRBV7-2; CDR3: CASSLIPGQGDSPLHF; DNA: TGTGCCAGCAGCTTAATACCGGGACAGGGGGATTCACCCCTCCACTTT
size: -; J: TRBJ2-7; D: TRBD2; V: TRBV5-8; CDR3: CASSPRGGSTRPGEQYF; DNA: TGTGCCAGCAGCCCCCGTGGCGGGAGCACTCGACCGGGGGAGCAGTACTTC
size: -; J: TRBJ2-1; D: TRBD1; V: TRBV19; CDR3: CASSKGQGYNEQFF; DNA: TGTGCCAGTAGCAAAGGACAGGGCTACAATGAGCAGTTCTTC
size: -; J: TRBJ2-7; D: TRBD1; V: TRBV18; CDR3: CASSPLETGSGEQYF; DNA: TGTGCCAGCTCACCACTTGAGACAGGGTCGGGCGAGCAGTACTTC
size: -; J: TRBJ2-3; D: -; V: TRBV29-1; CDR3: CSVPGRQVSTDTQYF; DNA: TGCAGCGTTCCAGGGCGTCAGGTTAGCACAGATACGCAGTATTTT
size: -; J: TRBJ2-2; D: TRBD1; V: TRBV4-2; CDR3: CASRLGQGETGELFF; DNA: TGTGCCAGCAGATTGGGACAGGGGGAAACCGGGGAGCTGTTTTTT
size: once; J: TRBJ1-4; D: -; V: TRBV4-3; CDR3: CASSQIPGGIEKLFF; DNA: TGCGCCAGCAGCCAAATTCCGGGAGGTATTGAAAAACTGTTTTTT
size: -; J: TRBJ1-1; D: -; V: TRBV2; CDR3: CASSETGSGTEAFF; DNA: TGTGCCAGCAGTGAAACGGGGTCGGGCACTGAAGCTTTCTTT
size: -; J: TRBJ1-2; D: -; V: TRBV10-3; CDR3: CAIRDSSYGYTF; DNA: TGTGCCATCAGGGACAGTTCATATGGCTACACCTTC
size: -; J: TRBJ1-4; D: -; V: TRBV29-1; CDR3: CSVALSGSTNEKLFF; DNA: TGCAGCGTTGCCCTCTCCGGGTCAACTAATGAAAAACTGTTTTTT
size: -; J: TRBJ2-7; D: -; V: TRBV29-1; CDR3: CSVAQDTYEQYF; DNA: TGCAGCGTTGCACAGGACACCTACGAGCAGTACTTC
size: -; J: TRBJ2-7; D: TRBD2; V: TRBV6-6; CDR3: CASSSSGTSGYEQYF; DNA: TGTGCCAGCAGTTCCTCCGGGACTAGCGGCTACGAGCAGTACTTC
size: -; J: TRBJ2-7; D: TRBD1; V: TRBV2; CDR3: CASTNRRDSEQYF; DNA: TGTGCCAGCACCAATCGAAGGGACAGCGAGCAGTACTTC
size: -; J: TRBJ1-2; D: -; V: TRBV9; CDR3: CASSVAVDYGYTF; DNA: TGTGCCAGCAGCGTAGCTGTAGACTATGGCTACACCTTC
size: -; J: TRBJ1-6; D: TRBD1; V: TRBV6-4; CDR3: CASSDPYRGPSVNSPLHF; DNA: TGTGCCAGCAGTGACCCATACAGGGGCCCTTCTGTGAATTCACCCCTCCACTTT
size: -; J: TRBJ2-4; D: -; V: TRBV20-1; CDR3: CSATRDFQYF; DNA: TGCAGTGCAACCCGGGACTTTCAGTACTTC
size: -; J: TRBJ2-3; D: TRBD1; V: TRBV27; CDR3: CASSWSLTGGLDTDTQYF; DNA: TGTGCCAGCAGTTGGTCCTTAACAGGGGGCTTGGACACAGATACGCAGTATTTT
size: once; J: TRBJ2-7; D: -; V: TRBV28; CDR3: CASSQHTDSPYEQYF; DNA: TGTGCCAGCAGCCAACATACGGACAGTCCCTACGAGCAGTACTTC
size: -; J: TRBJ1-1; D: -; V: TRBV11-2; CDR3: CASSLGWAVTEAFF; DNA: TGTGCCAGCAGCTTAGGTTGGGCAGTCACTGAAGCTTTCTTT
size: -; J: TRBJ2-5; D: -; V: TRBV7-3; CDR3: CASSLRGLGGETQYF; DNA: TGTGCCAGCAGCTTAAGAGGGCTTGGCGGAGAGACCCAGTACTTC
size: once; J: TRBJ2-1; D: TRBD1; V: TRBV18; CDR3: CASSPPAGGGSYNEQFF; DNA: TGTGCCAGCTCACCACCGGCAGGGGGCGGTTCCTACAATGAGCAGTTCTTC
size: -; J: TRBJ2-3; D: TRBD2; V: TRBV9; CDR3: CASDKGGRGTDTQYF; DNA: TGTGCCAGCGACAAAGGCGGGAGGGGTACAGATACGCAGTATTTT
size: -; J: TRBJ1-3; D: -; V: TRBV7-2; CDR3: CASSPTPGVHSGNTIYF; DNA: TGTGCCAGCAGCCCGACCCCAGGGGTACACTCTGGAAACACCATATATTTT
size: -; J: TRBJ2-7; D: TRBD2; V: TRBV5-4; CDR3: CASSRFGLAGFYNEQYF; DNA: TGTGCCAGCAGCCGATTTGGACTAGCGGGATTTTATAACGAGCAGTACTTC
size: -; J: TRBJ2-5; D: -; V: TRBV27; CDR3: CASSSGLQETQYF; DNA: TGTGCCAGCAGTTCGGGACTGCAAGAGACCCAGTACTTC